One sample yielded the 3 T cell receptor beta chains listed below, sequenced in a study of graft-versus-host responses after intestinal transplantation. Some clones are missing from TCRdb's copy, which holds only in-frame ones; the method was immunoSEQ multiplex PCR. The sample consists of about 97,000 clones, about nine tenths of them appearing once. The sample here was PBMCs, taken just under 460 days after intestinal transplant. These receptors originate from a human patient who received an intestinal transplant, so some T cells may come from the graft donor.

The chain joins TRBV29-1 to TRBJ1-1; the D is unclear. The CDR3 has 14 amino acids. The germline V and J ends were trimmed by 4 bases and 4 bases, with 16 bases remaining between them. Germline V gene sequence: CDR1 SQVTM, CDR2 ANQGSEA. The CDR3 DNA follows: TGCAGCGTTGTTAGGTCCGGGTATGGCACTGAAGCTTTCTTT. Protein: CSVVRSGYGTEAFF. The full variable domain, completed using reference TRBV29-1 and TRBJ1-1, is SAVISQKPSRDICQRGTSLTIQCQVDSQVTMMFWYRQQPGQSLTLIATANQGSEATYESGFVIDKFPISRPNLTFSTLTVSNMSPEDSSIYLCSVVRSGYGTEAFFGQGTRLTVV.

This sequence joins TRBV11-2 and TRBJ1-2; D not certain. The CDR3 consists of 17 residues. Germline values: CDR1 SGHAT, CDR2 FQNNGV. Trimming removed 6 bases at V and 4 bases at J, with 24 bases between. In DNA form, the CDR3 reads TGTGCCAGCAGTCGTACCAGGCACGGGGATCGGGGCTATGGCTACACCTTC. Translating gives CASSRTRHGDRGYGYTF. Drawing the rest from reference TRBV11-2 and TRBJ1-2, the complete variable domain is EAGVAQSPRYKIIEKRQSVAFWCNPISGHATLYWYQQILGQGPKLLIQFQNNGVVDDSQLPKDRFSAERLKGVDSTLKIQPAKLEDSAVYLCASSRTRHGDRGYGYTFGSGTRLTVV.

V usage is TRBV5-1 and J usage is TRBJ2-3, with 12 nucleotides matching TRBD1. The V gene's germline CDR1 is SGHRS and CDR2 YFSETQ. V was clipped by 4 bases and J by 4 bases; unmatched bases: 4. The length of the CDR3 is 15 residues. This CDR3 is CASSLGQGAADTQYF. The CDR3 DNA reads TGCGCCAGCAGCCTGGGACAGGGGGCCGCAGATACGCAGTATTTT.